The 27 T cell receptor beta chains listed next were all sequenced from one sample in a study of blood T cells in healthy people across ages. Primers used in a second PCR of about 7 to 12 cycles were a sample-barcoded 5' primer and a J-beta primer mix. MiXCR was run by TCRdb on the 5' RACE reads, yielding one entry per CDR3 protein. The sample consists of 1.2 million to 1.5 million distinct CDR3 sequences, 42% of them appearing once. The source material was blood. Receptors were obtained from a woman in her late teens or twenties in good health.

This clonotype was picked up a small number of times. The chain employs TRBV24-1 and TRBJ2-1; possible D gene TRBD2, 7 bases. The J call may be faulty, since TRBJ2-7 better matches the DNA end. There are 14 residues in the CDR3. Germline V gives CDR1 KGHDR, CDR2 SFDVKD. The CDR3 spells CATSVGGAYNEQYF. The CDR3 coding sequence is TGTGCCACCAGTGTAGGGGGGGCCTACAATGAGCAGTACTTC.

This clonotype was seen once. V gene TRBV9 combines with J gene TRBJ1-4; 7 bases line up with TRBD1. CDR3 length equals 14 residues. Germline CDR1 reads SGDLS; CDR2 reads YYNGEE. Trimming cost V 3 bases and J 5 bases; bases outside gene matches: 4. The CDR3 sequence: CASSAGQVNEKLFF. CDR3 sequence (DNA): TGTGCCAGCAGCGCCGGACAGGTGAATGAAAAACTGTTTTTT.

The chain carries TRBV10-3 and TRBJ2-1; 7 bases match TRBD2. Germline assignment: CDR1 ENHRY and CDR2 SYGVKD. The CDR3 is 12 residues long. Trimming removed 2 bases from V and 15 bases from J; junction bases left unmatched: 7. CDR3 in amino acids: CAISEVAGASFF. As DNA, the CDR3 is TGTGCCATCAGTGAGGTTGCGGGAGCATCGTTCTTC.

The rearrangement links TRBV30 to TRBJ2-4; D is perhaps TRBD1 or TRBD2 (5 bases each). Matching the DNA end better, TRBJ2-7 makes the J call doubtful. The germline CDR1 and CDR2 sequences are GTSNPN and SVGIG (reference sequence). CDR3 length equals 13 residues. The CDR3 region has the DNA TGTGCCTGGAGTTCCGAGGGGATTCACGAGCAGTACTTC. Translating gives CAWSSEGIHEQYF.

Only one count was recorded for this clonotype. The chain uses TRBV6-2 or TRBV6-3 and TRBJ2-5; D is perhaps TRBD1 or TRBD2 (5 bases each). There are 18 residues in the CDR3. V was clipped by 0 bases and J by 0 bases, with 17 bases between them. The germline gives CDR1 MNHEY, CDR2 SVGEGT. DNA of the CDR3: TGTGCCAGCAGTTACTCGCCAGGGAGTGTGGGGTACCAAGAGACCCAGTACTTC. It is translated as CASSYSPGSVGYQETQYF.

The table lists this clonotype with a few counts. The chain carries TRBV12-3 or TRBV12-4 and TRBJ1-2, with 8 positions matching TRBD1. The ends lost 4 bases at V and 8 bases at J; junction bases unmatched: 9. CDR3 length: 14 residues. This chain's CDR3 is CASSWAGGPYGYTF. The DNA of the CDR3 is TGTGCCAGCAGTTGGGCAGGGGGCCCCTACGGCTACACCTTC.

This chain joins TRBV20-1 and TRBJ1-1; D gene unclear. Per germline, CDR1 DFQATT and CDR2 SNEGSKA (reference sequence). The CDR3 runs 15 residues. Trimming pared 0 bases from V and 1 base from J, leaving 12 bases between. In DNA, the CDR3 is TGCAGTGCTAGAGACTCGGGGTTTGGGAACACTGAAGCTTTCTTT. Amino acid sequence: CSARDSGFGNTEAFF.

This clonotype has a handful of counts. The chain recombines TRBV27 with TRBJ2-3, with D uncertain. This CDR3 region has 11 residues. The V end was cut by 8 bases, the J end by 2 bases, with 5 bases between. CDR1 MNHEY and CDR2 SMNVEV come from the germline V gene (reference sequence). The CDR3 DNA reads as TGTGCCAGCCCCCACACAGATACGCAGTATTTT. Translating it yields CASPHTDTQYF.

There are a few counts of this clonotype. This sequence joins TRBV29-1 and TRBJ1-1, with D possibly TRBD1 on 6 matching bases. The CDR3 totals 13 residues. The V gene lost 7 bases and the J gene lost 3 bases, with 15 bases spanning the gap. The germline V gene encodes CDR1 SQVTM and CDR2 ANQGSEA. The CDR3 sequence: CSAIEGGDTEAFF. CDR3 nucleotide sequence: TGCAGCGCCATCGAGGGGGGCGACACTGAAGCTTTCTTT.

The genes are TRBV5-1 and TRBJ2-1; 7 bases are a match to TRBD2. J lost 0 bases, V lost 0 bases, and 6 bases had no gene match. Germline V gene lookup returns CDR1 SGHRS and CDR2 YFSETQ. CDR3 size: 17 residues. CDR3: CASSLGYGGSSYNEQFF. CDR3 in DNA: TGCGCCAGCAGCTTGGGGTATGGCGGGAGCTCCTACAATGAGCAGTTCTTC.

This clonotype was recorded a few times. The chain links TRBV20-1 to TRBJ1-6, with D tentatively TRBD1 (6 bases). The germline V and J ends were trimmed by 1 base and 9 bases, with 16 bases remaining between them. This CDR3 has 15 residues. Germline V lookup: CDR1 DFQATT, CDR2 SNEGSKA (reference sequence). CDR3 amino acids: CSARVARGAGSPLHF. DNA of the CDR3: TGCAGTGCTAGAGTGGCAAGGGGGGCAGGTTCACCCCTCCACTTT.

The DNA of the CDR3 is TGTGCCATCAGTGAGTCGACTAGCGGATACGAGCAGTACTTC. Protein: CAISESTSGYEQYF. The J gene is TRBJ2-7, the V gene TRBV10-3; 9 bases line up with TRBD2. Germline-derived CDR1 and CDR2 are ENHRY and SYGVKD. CDR3 size: 14 residues. J was trimmed by 4 bases and V by 0 bases; bases with no gene match: 1.

This clonotype has just a few counts. The chain recombines TRBV25-1 with TRBJ2-1; 14 positions agree with TRBD2. The germline V gene encodes CDR1 MGHDK and CDR2 SYGVNS. This CDR3 has 16 amino acids. The junction had 5 bases not matched to a gene; V was cut back by 3 bases and J by 7 bases. The CDR3 DNA follows: TGTGCCAGCAGTGAGTTTAGACTAGCGGGGGGGAATGAGCAGTTCTTC. Translation: CASSEFRLAGGNEQFF.

The chain joins TRBV28 to TRBJ1-1; a possible D gene is TRBD1 (6 bases). Trimming cost V 7 bases and J 1 base, with 13 bases left between them. Germline CDR1 MDHEN, CDR2 SYDVKM. This CDR3 comprises 14 residues. CDR3 nucleotides: TGTGCCAGCAATGTAGCGGACAGGAACACTGAAGCTTTCTTT. Protein: CASNVADRNTEAFF. The whole variable domain, filled in from reference TRBV28 and TRBJ1-1, reads DVKVTQSSRYLVKRTGEKVFLECVQDMDHENMFWYRQDPGLGLRLIYFSYDVKMKEKGDIPEGYSVSREKKERFSLILESASTNQTSMYLCASNVADRNTEAFFGQGTRLTVV.

The chain links TRBV7-2 to TRBJ2-1, with 8 bases that match TRBD2. Germline lookup yields CDR1 SGHTA and CDR2 FQGNSA. CDR3 size: 12 residues. Germline trimming cut 10 bases from V and 4 bases from J; bases unmatched to any gene: 3. CDR3 amino acids: CATTSVYNEQFF. The CDR3, as DNA: TGTGCCACGACTAGCGTTTACAATGAGCAGTTCTTC.

This chain's CDR3 is CASSPVRAWREGNTEAFF. The CDR3 nucleotides read TGTGCCAGCTCACCAGTACGGGCTTGGAGGGAAGGGAACACTGAAGCTTTCTTT. This chain joins TRBV18 and TRBJ1-1; D is undetermined. Trimming cost V 2 bases and J 1 base, with 20 bases left between them. The CDR3 is 18 amino acids. From germline, CDR1 is KGHSH and CDR2 LQKENI.

The CDR3 sequence: CSARWRAPFYNEQYF. The CDR3 DNA reads TGCAGTGCTAGATGGCGGGCGCCCTTTTACAATGAGCAGTACTTC. The chain is built from TRBV20-1 and TRBJ2-7; D is perhaps TRBD2 (5 bases). Trimming removed 2 bases at V and 7 bases at J, with 21 bases between. Germline V gene lookup returns CDR1 DFQATT and CDR2 SNEGSKA (reference sequence). The CDR3 contains 15 residues.

This chain joins TRBV12-3 or TRBV12-4 and TRBJ1-3, with unresolved D. This CDR3 has 16 residues. V lost 7 bases to trimming and J lost 2 bases, with 18 bases between them. CDR3 bases: TGTGCCAGCACCCCAATGCCCAATTTCGCTGGAAACACCATATATTTT. Amino acids: CASTPMPNFAGNTIYF.

This clonotype was detected many times. The chain recombines TRBV3-1 with TRBJ1-2; tentatively, D is TRBD1 (5 bases). The germline CDR1 and CDR2 sequences are LGHDT and YNNKEL (reference sequence). V lost 0 bases to trimming and J lost 4 bases, with 12 bases between them. This CDR3 spans 15 amino acids. The CDR3 DNA follows: TGTGCCAGCAGCCAAGATGCGCGGACAATCTATGGCTACACCTTC. Translation: CASSQDARTIYGYTF.

Of note for this clonotype: The germline gene is not matched at one end of the junction; a read error may be the cause. The rearrangement links TRBV6-5 to TRBJ1-6, with no clear D. CDR3 length: 17 residues. CDR1 MNHEY and CDR2 SVGAGI come from the germline V gene. This chain's CDR3 is CAGSYWRVTSNNSPLHF. CDR3 in DNA: TGTGCCGGCAGTTACTGGAGAGTCACATCAAATAATTCACCCCTCCACTTT.

This clonotype was seen more than once but under ten times. The genes are TRBV4-1 and TRBJ1-6, with 8 nucleotides matching TRBD1. The CDR3 contains 15 residues. CDR1 is MGHRA and CDR2 is YSYEKL in the germline V gene. V was clipped by 4 bases and J by 6 bases; unmatched bases: 5. The CDR3 protein is CASSPPDRANSPLHF. The CDR3 nucleotides are TGCGCCAGCAGCCCGCCGGACAGGGCTAATTCACCCCTCCACTTT.

The chain recombines TRBV5-5 with TRBJ2-6; 11 positions match TRBD2. V was clipped by 4 bases and J by 2 bases; unmatched bases: 8. The CDR3 loop spans 18 amino acids. In germline, CDR1 is SGHKS, CDR2 YYEKEE (reference sequence). This chain's CDR3 is CASSGGTSGSTGANVLTF. The CDR3 coding sequence is TGTGCCAGCAGCGGGGGAACTAGCGGGAGTACTGGGGCCAACGTCCTGACTTTC.

The J gene is TRBJ2-1, the V gene TRBV27; 8 nucleotides align to TRBD1. This CDR3 has 14 amino acids. Germline V gene data show CDR1 as MNHEY and CDR2 as SMNVEV (reference sequence). V shed 6 bases and J 10 bases; nucleotides not matched to a gene: 11. The DNA for the CDR3 is TGTGCCAGCAGGAACCGGGACAGGTCCTACGAGCAGTTCTTC. Translation gives CASRNRDRSYEQFF.

This clonotype was observed a handful of times. V is TRBV12-3 or TRBV12-4 and J is TRBJ2-1; 11 bases align to TRBD2. The CDR3 has 14 amino acids. The junction had 4 bases not matched to a gene; V was cut back by 3 bases and J by 9 bases. This chain's CDR3 is CASSFSGGAGEQFF. CDR3 sequence (DNA): TGTGCCAGCAGTTTTAGCGGGGGGGCGGGTGAGCAGTTCTTC.

This clonotype was recorded once. J is TRBJ2-4 and V is TRBV20-1; D remains unclear. The J call may be incorrect, as the DNA end agrees better with TRBJ2-7. CDR1 is DFQATT and CDR2 is SNEGSKA in the germline V gene (reference sequence). The CDR3 covers 15 residues. The CDR3 sequence is CSADLRTRGAYEQYF. The CDR3 DNA follows: TGCAGTGCTGATCTTAGGACCCGTGGGGCCTACGAGCAGTACTTC.

A few counts support this clonotype. The chain couples TRBV4-1 to TRBJ2-1; D is perhaps TRBD2 (5 bases). The V gene's germline CDR1 is MGHRA and CDR2 YSYEKL. The CDR3 contains 12 residues. With 3 bases removed from V and 5 bases from J, the gap between germline ends came to 5 bases. In nucleotides, the CDR3 is TGCGCCAGCAGCCACGGGGACAATGAGCAGTTCTTC. It encodes CASSHGDNEQFF.

V and J are TRBV7-2 and TRBJ1-6; D is perhaps TRBD1 (6 bases). The ends were cut back, 1 base at V and 8 bases at J, with 18 bases in the middle. This CDR3 has 17 amino acids. The germline gives CDR1 SGHTA, CDR2 FQGNSA. CDR3 region: CASSLVGSGGHYSPLHF. Written as DNA, the CDR3 is TGTGCCAGCAGCTTAGTCGGGTCGGGGGGGCATTATTCACCCCTCCACTTT.